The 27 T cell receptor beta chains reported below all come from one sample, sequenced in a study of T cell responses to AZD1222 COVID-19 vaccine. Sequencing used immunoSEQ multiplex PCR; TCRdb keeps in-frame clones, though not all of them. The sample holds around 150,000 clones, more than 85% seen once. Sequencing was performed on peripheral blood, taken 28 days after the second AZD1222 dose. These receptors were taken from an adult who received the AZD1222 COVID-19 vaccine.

In DNA, the CDR3 is TGTGCCAGCAGCAAGGGCGGGACTAGCAGGACCTTTTCCTACGAGCAGTACTTC. Translated, it gives CASSKGGTSRTFSYEQYF. The genes are TRBV14 and TRBJ2-7; 9 bases agree with TRBD2. The CDR3 consists of 18 residues. Trimming took 5 bases from V and 1 from J; bases not matched to a gene: 15. CDR1 is SGHDN and CDR2 is FVKESK in the germline V gene.

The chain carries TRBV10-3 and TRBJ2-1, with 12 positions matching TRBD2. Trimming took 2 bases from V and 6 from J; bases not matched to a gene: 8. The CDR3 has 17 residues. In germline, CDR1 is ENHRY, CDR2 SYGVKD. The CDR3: CAISELSTSGGFNEQFF. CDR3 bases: TGTGCCATCAGTGAGCTCTCGACTAGCGGGGGTTTCAATGAGCAGTTCTTC.

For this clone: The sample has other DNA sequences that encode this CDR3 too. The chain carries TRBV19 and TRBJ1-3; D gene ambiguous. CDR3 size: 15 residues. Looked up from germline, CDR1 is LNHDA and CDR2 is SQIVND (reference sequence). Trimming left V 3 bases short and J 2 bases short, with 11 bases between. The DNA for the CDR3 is TGTGCCAGTAGTATTGACCTAGGGACTGGAAACACCATATATTTT. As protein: CASSIDLGTGNTIYF.

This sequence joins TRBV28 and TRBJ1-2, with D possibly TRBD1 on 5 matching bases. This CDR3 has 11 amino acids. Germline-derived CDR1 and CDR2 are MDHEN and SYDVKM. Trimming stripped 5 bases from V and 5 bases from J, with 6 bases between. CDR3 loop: CASSGGYGYTF. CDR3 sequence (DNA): TGTGCCAGCAGTGGGGGGTATGGCTACACCTTC.

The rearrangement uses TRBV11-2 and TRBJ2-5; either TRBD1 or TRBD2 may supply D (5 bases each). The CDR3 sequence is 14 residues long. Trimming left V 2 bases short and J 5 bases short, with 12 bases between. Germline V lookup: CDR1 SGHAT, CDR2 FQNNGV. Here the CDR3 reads CASSLNDGTETQYF. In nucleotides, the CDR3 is TGTGCCAGCAGCTTAAATGACGGGACGGAGACCCAGTACTTC.

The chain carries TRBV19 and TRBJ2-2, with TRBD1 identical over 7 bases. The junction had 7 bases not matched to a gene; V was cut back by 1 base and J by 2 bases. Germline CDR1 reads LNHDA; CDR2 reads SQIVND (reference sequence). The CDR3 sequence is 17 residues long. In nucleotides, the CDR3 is TGTGCCAGTAGTATAGGAATGGCAGGGGGTAACACCGGGGAGCTGTTTTTT. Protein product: CASSIGMAGGNTGELFF.

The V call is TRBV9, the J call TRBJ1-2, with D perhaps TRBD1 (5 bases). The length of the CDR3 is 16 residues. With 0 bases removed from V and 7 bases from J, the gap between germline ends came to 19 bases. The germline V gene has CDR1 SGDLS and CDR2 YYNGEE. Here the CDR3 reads CASSVDQVGTDGGYTF. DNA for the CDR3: TGTGCCAGCAGCGTAGATCAGGTAGGGACGGATGGTGGCTACACCTTC.

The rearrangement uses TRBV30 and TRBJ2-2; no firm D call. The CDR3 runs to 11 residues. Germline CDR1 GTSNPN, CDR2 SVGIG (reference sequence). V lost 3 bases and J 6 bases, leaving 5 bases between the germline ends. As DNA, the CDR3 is TGTGCCTGGAGGGTCCCCGGGGAGCTGTTTTTT. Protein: CAWRVPGELFF.

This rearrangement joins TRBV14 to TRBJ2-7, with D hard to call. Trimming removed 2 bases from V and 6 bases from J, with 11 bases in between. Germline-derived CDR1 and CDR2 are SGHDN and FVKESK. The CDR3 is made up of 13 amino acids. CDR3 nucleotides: TGTGCCAGCAGCCAACGGTCAGCTGGCGAGCAGTACTTC. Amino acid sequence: CASSQRSAGEQYF. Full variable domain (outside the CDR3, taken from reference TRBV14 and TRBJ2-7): EAGVTQFPSHSVIEKGQTVTLRCDPISGHDNLYWYRRVMGKEIKFLLHFVKESKQDESGMPNNRFLAERTGGTYSTLKVQPAELEDSGVYFCASSQRSAGEQYFGPGTRLTVT.

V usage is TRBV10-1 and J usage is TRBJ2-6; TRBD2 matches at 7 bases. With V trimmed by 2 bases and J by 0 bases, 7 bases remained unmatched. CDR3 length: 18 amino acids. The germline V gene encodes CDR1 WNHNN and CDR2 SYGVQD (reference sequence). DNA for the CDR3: TGCGCCAGCAGTGAGGGGTCTAGCGGTATCTCTGGGGCCAACGTCCTGACTTTC. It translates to CASSEGSSGISGANVLTF.

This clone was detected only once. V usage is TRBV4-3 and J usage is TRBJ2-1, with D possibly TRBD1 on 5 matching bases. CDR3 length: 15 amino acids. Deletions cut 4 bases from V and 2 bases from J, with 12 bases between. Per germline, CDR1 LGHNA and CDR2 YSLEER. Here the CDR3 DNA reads TGCGCCAGCAGCCCGACAGTAGAAACCTACAATGAGCAGTTCTTC. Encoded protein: CASSPTVETYNEQFF.

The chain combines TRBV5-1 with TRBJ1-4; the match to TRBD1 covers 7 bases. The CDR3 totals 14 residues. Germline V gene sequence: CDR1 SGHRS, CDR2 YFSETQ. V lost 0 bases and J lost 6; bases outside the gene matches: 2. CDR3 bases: TGCGCCAGCAGCTTGGGACAGGGTTATGAAAAACTGTTTTTT. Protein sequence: CASSLGQGYEKLFF.

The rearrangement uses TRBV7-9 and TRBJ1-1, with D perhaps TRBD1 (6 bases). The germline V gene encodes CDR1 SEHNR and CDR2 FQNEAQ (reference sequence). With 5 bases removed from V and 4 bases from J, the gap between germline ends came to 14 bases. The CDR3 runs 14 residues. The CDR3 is CASSGQGGITEAFF. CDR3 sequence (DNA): TGTGCCAGCAGCGGCCAAGGGGGGATCACTGAAGCTTTCTTT. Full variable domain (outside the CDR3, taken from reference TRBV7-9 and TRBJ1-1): DTGVSQNPRHKITKRGQNVTFRCDPISEHNRLYWYRQTLGQGPEFLTYFQNEAQLEKSRLLSDRFSAERPKGSFSTLEIQRTEQGDSAMYLCASSGQGGITEAFFGQGTRLTVV.

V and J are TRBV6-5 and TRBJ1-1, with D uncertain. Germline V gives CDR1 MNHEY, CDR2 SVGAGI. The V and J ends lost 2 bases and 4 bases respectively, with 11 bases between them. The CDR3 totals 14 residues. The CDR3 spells CASSYQRAGTEAFF. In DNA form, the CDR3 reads TGTGCCAGCAGTTACCAAAGGGCGGGCACTGAAGCTTTCTTT.

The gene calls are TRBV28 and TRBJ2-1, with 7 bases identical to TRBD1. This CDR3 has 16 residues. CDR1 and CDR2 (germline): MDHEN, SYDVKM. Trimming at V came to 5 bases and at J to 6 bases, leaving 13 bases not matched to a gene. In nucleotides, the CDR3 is TGTGCCAGCAGTCCAATCTCGACAGGGCGCTTCAATGAGCAGTTCTTC. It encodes CASSPISTGRFNEQFF.

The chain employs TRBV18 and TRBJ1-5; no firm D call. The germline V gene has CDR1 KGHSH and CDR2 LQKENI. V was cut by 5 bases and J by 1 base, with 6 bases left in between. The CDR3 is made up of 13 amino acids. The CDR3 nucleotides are TGTGCCAGCTCAAAAGACAGCAATCAGCCCCAGCATTTT. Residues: CASSKDSNQPQHF. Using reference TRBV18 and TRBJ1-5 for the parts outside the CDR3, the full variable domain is NAGVMQNPRHLVRRRGQEARLRCSPMKGHSHVYWYRQLPEEGLKFMVYLQKENIIDESGMPKERFSAEFPKEGPSILRIQQVVRGDSAAYFCASSKDSNQPQHFGDGTRLSIL.

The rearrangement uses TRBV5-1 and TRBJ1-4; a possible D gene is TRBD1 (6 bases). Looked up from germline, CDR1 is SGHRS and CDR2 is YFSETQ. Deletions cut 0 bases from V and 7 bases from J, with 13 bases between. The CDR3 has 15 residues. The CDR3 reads CASSLGTARREKLFF. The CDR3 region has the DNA TGCGCCAGCAGCTTGGGGACAGCAAGGCGTGAAAAACTGTTTTTT.

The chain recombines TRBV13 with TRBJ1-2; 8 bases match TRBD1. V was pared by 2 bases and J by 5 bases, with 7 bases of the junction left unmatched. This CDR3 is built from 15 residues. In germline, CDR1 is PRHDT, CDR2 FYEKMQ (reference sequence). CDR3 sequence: CASSLRGTGGYGYTF. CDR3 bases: TGTGCCAGCAGCTTACGAGGGACAGGTGGATATGGCTACACCTTC.

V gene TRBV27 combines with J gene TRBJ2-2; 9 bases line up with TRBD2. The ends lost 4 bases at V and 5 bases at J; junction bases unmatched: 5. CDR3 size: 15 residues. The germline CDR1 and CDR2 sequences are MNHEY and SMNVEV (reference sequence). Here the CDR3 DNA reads TGTGCCAGCAGTTCCGGGACTAGCTTTACCGGGGAGCTGTTTTTT. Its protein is CASSSGTSFTGELFF.

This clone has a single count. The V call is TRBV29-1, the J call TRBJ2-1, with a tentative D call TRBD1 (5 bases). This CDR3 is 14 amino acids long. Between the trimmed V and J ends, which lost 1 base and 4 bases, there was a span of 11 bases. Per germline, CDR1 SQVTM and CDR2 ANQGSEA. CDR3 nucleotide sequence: TGCAGCGTTGAAGGGGGAAGGACATACAATGAGCAGTTCTTC. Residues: CSVEGGRTYNEQFF.

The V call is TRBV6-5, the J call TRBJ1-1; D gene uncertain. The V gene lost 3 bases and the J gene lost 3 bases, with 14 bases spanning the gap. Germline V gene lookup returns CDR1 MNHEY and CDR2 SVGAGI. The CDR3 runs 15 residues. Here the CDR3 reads CASSYGTRGDTEAFF. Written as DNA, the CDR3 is TGTGCCAGCAGTTATGGTACCCGGGGTGACACTGAAGCTTTCTTT.

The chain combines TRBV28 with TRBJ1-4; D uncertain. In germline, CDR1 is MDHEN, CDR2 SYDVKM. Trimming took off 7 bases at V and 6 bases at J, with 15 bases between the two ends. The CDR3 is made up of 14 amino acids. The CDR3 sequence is CASNEGRMDEKLFF. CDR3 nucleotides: TGTGCCAGCAACGAAGGACGCATGGATGAAAAACTGTTTTTT.

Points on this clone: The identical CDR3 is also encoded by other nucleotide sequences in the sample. CDR3 nucleotide sequence: TGCAGCGTTGAGGTCAATGAGCAGTTCTTC. Translating gives CSVEVNEQFF. The chain recombines TRBV29-1 with TRBJ2-1; D is unclear. Looked up from germline, CDR1 is SQVTM and CDR2 is ANQGSEA. Trimming cost V 3 bases and J 6 bases, with 3 bases left between them. The length of the CDR3 is 10 residues.

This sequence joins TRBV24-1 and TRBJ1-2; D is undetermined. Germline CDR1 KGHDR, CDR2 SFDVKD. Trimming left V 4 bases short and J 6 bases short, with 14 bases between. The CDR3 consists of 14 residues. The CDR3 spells CATSETGRHNGYTF. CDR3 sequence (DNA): TGTGCCACCAGTGAGACCGGGAGACATAATGGCTACACCTTC.

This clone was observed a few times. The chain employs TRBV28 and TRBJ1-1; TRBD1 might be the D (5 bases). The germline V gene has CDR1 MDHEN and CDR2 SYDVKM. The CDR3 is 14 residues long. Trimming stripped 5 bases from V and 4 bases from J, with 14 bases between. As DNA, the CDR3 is TGTGCCAGCAGTCGCAGGGAGGCGGGCACTGAAGCTTTCTTT. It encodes CASSRREAGTEAFF. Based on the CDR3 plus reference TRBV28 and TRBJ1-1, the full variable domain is DVKVTQSSRYLVKRTGEKVFLECVQDMDHENMFWYRQDPGLGLRLIYFSYDVKMKEKGDIPEGYSVSREKKERFSLILESASTNQTSMYLCASSRREAGTEAFFGQGTRLTVV.

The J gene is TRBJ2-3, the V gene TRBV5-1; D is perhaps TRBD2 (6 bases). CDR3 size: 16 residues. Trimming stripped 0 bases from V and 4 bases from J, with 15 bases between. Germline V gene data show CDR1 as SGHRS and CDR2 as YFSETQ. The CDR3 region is CASSLEGRQGADTQYF. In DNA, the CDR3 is TGCGCCAGCAGCTTGGAAGGGAGGCAAGGGGCAGATACGCAGTATTTT.

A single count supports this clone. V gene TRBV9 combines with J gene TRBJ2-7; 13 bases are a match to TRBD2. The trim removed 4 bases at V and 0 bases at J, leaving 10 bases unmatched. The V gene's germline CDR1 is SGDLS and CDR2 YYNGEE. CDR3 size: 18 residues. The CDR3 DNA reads TGTGCCAGCAGCCCCGGGACTAGCGGGGCCTTTACCTCCTACGAGCAGTACTTC. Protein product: CASSPGTSGAFTSYEQYF.